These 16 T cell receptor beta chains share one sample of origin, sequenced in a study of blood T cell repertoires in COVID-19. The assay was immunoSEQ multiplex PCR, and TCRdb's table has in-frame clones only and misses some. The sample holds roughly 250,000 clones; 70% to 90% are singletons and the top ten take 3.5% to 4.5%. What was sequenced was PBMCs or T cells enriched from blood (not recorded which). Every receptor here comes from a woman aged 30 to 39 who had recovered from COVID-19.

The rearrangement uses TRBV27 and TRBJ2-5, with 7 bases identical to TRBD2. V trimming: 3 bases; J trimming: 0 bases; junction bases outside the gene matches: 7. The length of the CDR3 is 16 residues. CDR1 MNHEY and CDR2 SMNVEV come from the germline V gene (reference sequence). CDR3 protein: CASSFGPGTNQETQYF. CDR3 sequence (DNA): TGTGCCAGCAGTTTCGGCCCTGGGACTAACCAAGAGACCCAGTACTTC.

The CDR3 region is CASSLISGGEETQYF. The CDR3, as DNA: TGTGCCAGCAGCTTAATATCAGGGGGCGAAGAGACCCAGTACTTC. The genes are TRBV7-3 and TRBJ2-5, with 8 bases matching TRBD1. Germline values: CDR1 SGHTA, CDR2 FQGTGA. This CDR3 has 15 amino acids. V shed 1 base, J shed 3 bases, and the junction held 4 bases outside the gene matches.

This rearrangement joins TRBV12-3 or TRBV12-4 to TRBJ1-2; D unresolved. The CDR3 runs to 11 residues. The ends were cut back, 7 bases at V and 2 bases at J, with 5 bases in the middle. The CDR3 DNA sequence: TGTGCCAGCACCTTCAACTATGGCTACACCTTC. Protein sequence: CASTFNYGYTF.

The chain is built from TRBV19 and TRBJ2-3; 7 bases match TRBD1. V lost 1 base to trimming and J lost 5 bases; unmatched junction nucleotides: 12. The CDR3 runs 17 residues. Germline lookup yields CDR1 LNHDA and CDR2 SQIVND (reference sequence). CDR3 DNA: TGTGCCAGTAGTATAGGCACACAGGGGCCGGCCAAAGATACGCAGTATTTT. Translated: CASSIGTQGPAKDTQYF.

The CDR3 spells CASSAVRGAFNEQFF. The DNA for the CDR3 is TGTGCCAGCAGCGCTGTGCGGGGGGCCTTCAATGAGCAGTTCTTC. The rearrangement links TRBV11-2 to TRBJ2-1, with TRBD2 matching over 8 bases. CDR1 and CDR2 (germline): SGHAT, FQNNGV. The CDR3 has 15 residues. V lost 5 bases to trimming and J lost 6 bases; unmatched junction nucleotides: 9.

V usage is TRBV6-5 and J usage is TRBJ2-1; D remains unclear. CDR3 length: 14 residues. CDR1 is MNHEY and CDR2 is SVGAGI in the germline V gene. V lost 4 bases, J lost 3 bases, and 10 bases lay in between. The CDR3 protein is CASSLAWSYNEQFF. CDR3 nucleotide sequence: TGTGCCAGCAGTTTGGCTTGGAGCTACAATGAGCAGTTCTTC.

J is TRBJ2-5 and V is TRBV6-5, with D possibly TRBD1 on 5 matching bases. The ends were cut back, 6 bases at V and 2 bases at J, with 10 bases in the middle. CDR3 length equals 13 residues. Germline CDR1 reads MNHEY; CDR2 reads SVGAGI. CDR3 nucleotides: TGTGCCAGCAGCGGACACTTACAAGAGACCCAGTACTTC. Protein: CASSGHLQETQYF.

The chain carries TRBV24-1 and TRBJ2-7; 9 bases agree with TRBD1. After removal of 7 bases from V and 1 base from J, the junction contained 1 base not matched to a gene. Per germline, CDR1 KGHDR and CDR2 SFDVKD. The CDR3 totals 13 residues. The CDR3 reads CATRGQGSYEQYF. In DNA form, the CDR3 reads TGTGCCACCAGAGGACAGGGGTCCTACGAGCAGTACTTC.

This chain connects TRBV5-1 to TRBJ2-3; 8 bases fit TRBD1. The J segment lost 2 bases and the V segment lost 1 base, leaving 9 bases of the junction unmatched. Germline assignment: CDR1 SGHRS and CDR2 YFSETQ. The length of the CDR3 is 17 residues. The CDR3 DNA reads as TGCGCCAGCAGCTTGTCCGGACAGGGCCCCTTCACAGATACGCAGTATTTT. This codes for CASSLSGQGPFTDTQYF.

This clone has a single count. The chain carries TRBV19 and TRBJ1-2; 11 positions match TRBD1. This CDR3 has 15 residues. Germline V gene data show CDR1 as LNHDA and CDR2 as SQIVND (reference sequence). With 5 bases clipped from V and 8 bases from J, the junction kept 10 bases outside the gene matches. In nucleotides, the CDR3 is TGTGCCAGTAGTTCTTGGACAGGGGGCTCTGCGGGCTACACCTTC. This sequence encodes CASSSWTGGSAGYTF. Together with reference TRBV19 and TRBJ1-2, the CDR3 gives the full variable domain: DGGITQSPKYLFRKEGQNVTLSCEQNLNHDAMYWYRQDPGQGLRLIYYSQIVNDFQKGDIAEGYSVSREKKESFPLTVTSAQKNPTAFYLCASSSWTGGSAGYTFGSGTRLTVV.

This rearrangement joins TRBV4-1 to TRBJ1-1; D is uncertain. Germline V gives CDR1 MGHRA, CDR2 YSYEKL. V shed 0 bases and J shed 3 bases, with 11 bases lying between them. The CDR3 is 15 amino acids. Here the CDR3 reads CASSQDRSGDTEAFF. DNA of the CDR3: TGCGCCAGCAGCCAAGATAGGAGCGGTGACACTGAAGCTTTCTTT.

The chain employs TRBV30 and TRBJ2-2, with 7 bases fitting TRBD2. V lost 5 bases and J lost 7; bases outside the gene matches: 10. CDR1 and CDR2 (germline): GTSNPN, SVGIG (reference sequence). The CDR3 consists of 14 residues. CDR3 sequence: CAWWEGKRGGELFF. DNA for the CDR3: TGTGCCTGGTGGGAGGGTAAGCGTGGCGGGGAGCTGTTTTTT. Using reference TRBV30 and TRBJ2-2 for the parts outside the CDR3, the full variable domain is SQTIHQWPATLVQPVGSPLSLECTVEGTSNPNLYWYRQAAGRGLQLLFYSVGIGQISSEVPQNLSASRPQDRQFILSSKKLLLSDSGFYLCAWWEGKRGGELFFGEGSRLTVL.

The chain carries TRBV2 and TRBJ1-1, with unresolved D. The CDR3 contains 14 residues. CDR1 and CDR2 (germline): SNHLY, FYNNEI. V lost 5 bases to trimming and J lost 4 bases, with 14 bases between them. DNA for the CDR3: TGTGCCAGCAGTAACTCCGCCCGGTTCACTGAAGCTTTCTTT. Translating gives CASSNSARFTEAFF.

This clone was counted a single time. The CDR3 nucleotides are TGTGCCAGCAGTTACTCCCTGACAGGGAACTATGGCTACACCTTC. It translates to CASSYSLTGNYGYTF. This chain links TRBV6-5 with TRBJ1-2; 7 bases fit TRBD1. Germline lookup yields CDR1 MNHEY and CDR2 SVGAGI. The ends lost 0 bases at V and 2 bases at J; junction bases unmatched: 3. There are 15 residues in the CDR3.

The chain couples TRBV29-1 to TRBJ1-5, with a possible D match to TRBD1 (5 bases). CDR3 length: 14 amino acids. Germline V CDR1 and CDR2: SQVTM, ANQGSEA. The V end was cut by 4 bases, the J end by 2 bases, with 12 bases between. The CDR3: CSVAPGMGNQPQHF. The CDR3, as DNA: TGCAGCGTTGCCCCAGGGATGGGCAATCAGCCCCAGCATTTT. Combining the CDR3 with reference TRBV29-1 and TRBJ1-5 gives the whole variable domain SAVISQKPSRDICQRGTSLTIQCQVDSQVTMMFWYRQQPGQSLTLIATANQGSEATYESGFVIDKFPISRPNLTFSTLTVSNMSPEDSSIYLCSVAPGMGNQPQHFGDGTRLSIL.

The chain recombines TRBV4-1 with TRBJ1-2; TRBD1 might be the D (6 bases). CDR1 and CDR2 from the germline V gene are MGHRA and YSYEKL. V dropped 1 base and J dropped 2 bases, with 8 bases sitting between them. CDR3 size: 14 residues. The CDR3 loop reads CASSQAQGNYGYTF. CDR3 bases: TGCGCCAGCAGCCAAGCGCAGGGGAACTATGGCTACACCTTC.